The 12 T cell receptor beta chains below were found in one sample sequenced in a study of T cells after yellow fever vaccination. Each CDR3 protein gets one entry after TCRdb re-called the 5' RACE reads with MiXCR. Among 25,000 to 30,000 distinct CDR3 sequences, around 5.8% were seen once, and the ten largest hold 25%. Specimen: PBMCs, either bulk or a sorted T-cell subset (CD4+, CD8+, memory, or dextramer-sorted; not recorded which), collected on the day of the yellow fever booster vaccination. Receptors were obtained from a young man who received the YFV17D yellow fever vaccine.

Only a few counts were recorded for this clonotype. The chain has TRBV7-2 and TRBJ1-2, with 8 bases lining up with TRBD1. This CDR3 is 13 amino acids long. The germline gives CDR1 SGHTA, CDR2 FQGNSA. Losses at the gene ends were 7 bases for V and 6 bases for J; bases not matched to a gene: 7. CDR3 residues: CASNGGQVNGYTF. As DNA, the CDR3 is TGTGCCAGCAACGGGGGACAGGTGAATGGCTACACCTTC.

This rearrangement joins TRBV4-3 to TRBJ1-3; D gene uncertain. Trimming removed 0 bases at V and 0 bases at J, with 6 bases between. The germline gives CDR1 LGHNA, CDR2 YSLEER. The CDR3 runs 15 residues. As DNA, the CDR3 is TGCGCCAGCAGCCAAGAGTTATACTCTGGAAACACCATATATTTT. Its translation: CASSQELYSGNTIYF.

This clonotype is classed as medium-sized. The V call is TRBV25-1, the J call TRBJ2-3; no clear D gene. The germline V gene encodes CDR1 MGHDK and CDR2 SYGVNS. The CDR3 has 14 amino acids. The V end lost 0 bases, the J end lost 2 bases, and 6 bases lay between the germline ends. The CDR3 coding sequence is TGTGCCAGCAGTGAATATGCACTCACAGATACGCAGTATTTT. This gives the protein CASSEYALTDTQYF.

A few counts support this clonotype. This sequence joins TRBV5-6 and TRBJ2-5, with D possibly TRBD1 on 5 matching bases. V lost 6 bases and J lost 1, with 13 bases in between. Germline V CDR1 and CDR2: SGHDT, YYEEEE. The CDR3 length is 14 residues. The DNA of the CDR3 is TGTGCCAGCACCCCTAGGGGCTTCCAAGAGACCCAGTACTTC. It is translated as CASTPRGFQETQYF.

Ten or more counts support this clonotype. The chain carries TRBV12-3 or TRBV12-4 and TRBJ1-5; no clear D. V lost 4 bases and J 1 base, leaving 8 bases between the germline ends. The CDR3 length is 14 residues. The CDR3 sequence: CASSYGLSNQPQHF. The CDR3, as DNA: TGTGCCAGCAGTTATGGGTTGAGCAATCAGCCCCAGCATTTT.

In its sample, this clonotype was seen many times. The CDR3 DNA sequence: TGTGCCAGCAGCTACGGGGCAGAGACCCAGTACTTC. It is translated as CASSYGAETQYF. This sequence joins TRBV7-9 and TRBJ2-5, with D perhaps assigned TRBD1 or TRBD2 (5 bases each). Trimming took off 4 bases at V and 4 bases at J, with 7 bases between the two ends. Looked up from germline, CDR1 is SEHNR and CDR2 is FQNEAQ (reference sequence). The CDR3 totals 12 residues.

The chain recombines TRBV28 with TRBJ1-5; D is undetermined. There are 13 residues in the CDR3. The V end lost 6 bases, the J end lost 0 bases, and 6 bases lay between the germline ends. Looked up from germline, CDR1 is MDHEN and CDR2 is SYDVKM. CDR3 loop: CASSPTSNQPQHF. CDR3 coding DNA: TGTGCCAGCAGCCCAACTAGCAATCAGCCCCAGCATTTT.

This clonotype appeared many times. CDR3 amino acids: CSARRGNTDTQYF. The CDR3, as DNA: TGCAGTGCTAGAAGGGGGAACACAGATACGCAGTATTTT. The chain recombines TRBV20-1 with TRBJ2-3; a possible D gene is TRBD1 (6 bases). V was cut by 2 bases and J by 2 bases, with 8 bases left in between. The germline gives CDR1 DFQATT, CDR2 SNEGSKA (reference sequence). This CDR3 contains 13 residues.

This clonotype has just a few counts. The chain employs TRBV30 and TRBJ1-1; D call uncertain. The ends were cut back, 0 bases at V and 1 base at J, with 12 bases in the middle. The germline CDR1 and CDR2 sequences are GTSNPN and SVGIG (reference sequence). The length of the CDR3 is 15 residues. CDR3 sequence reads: CAWSVSDLANTEAFF. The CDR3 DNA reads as TGTGCCTGGAGTGTATCTGACCTCGCGAACACTGAAGCTTTCTTT.

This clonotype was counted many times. The CDR3 sequence is CASSSNTGEETQYF. The CDR3 bases are TGTGCCAGCAGTTCAAATACAGGAGAGGAGACCCAGTACTTC. The chain carries TRBV6-5 and TRBJ2-5, with a tentative D call TRBD1 (5 bases). The V gene's germline CDR1 is MNHEY and CDR2 SVGAGI. Trimming removed 4 bases from V and 5 bases from J, with 14 bases in between. The CDR3 is made up of 14 amino acids.

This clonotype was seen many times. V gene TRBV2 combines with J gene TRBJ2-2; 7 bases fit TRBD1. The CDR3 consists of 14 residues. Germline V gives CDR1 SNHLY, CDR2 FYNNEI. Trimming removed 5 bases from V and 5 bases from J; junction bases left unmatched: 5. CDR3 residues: CASSTEQGTGELFF. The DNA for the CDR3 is TGTGCCAGCAGTACAGAACAGGGGACCGGGGAGCTGTTTTTT.

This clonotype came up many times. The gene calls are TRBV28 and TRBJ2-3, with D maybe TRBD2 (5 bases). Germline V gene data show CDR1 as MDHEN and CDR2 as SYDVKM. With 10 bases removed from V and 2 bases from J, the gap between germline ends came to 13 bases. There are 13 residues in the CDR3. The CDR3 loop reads CATLLGATDTQYF. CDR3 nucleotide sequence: TGTGCCACCCTGCTGGGAGCCACAGATACGCAGTATTTT.